Sequencing of this TCR beta chain was carried out in a study of blood T cell repertoires in COVID-19. Profiling relied on immunoSEQ multiplex PCR, and the TCRdb table lists in-frame clones only, not all of them. This sample has about 130,000 clones, with approximately 81% found just once. Germline-derived CDR1 and CDR2 are MNHEY and SVGAGI. The CDR3 length is 12 residues. Unmatched junction bases numbered 6, after V lost 6 bases and J lost 13 bases. This chain connects TRBV6-5 to TRBJ1-6; 7 positions match TRBD1. Sequencing used peripheral blood. The sequence derives from a man aged 35 to 55 with active or convalescent COVID-19. The CDR3 region has the DNA TGTGCCAGCAGAAGACAGGGTTTGCCCCTCCACTTT. Its protein product is CASRRQGLPLHF.